The clone carrying this T cell receptor beta chain was seen a handful of times. The target antigen is unknown. One entry per CDR3 protein, called by TCRdb with MiXCR from the 5' RACE reads. The repertoire includes about 250,000 distinct CDR3 sequences, 15% of them detected once, and approximately 2.1% sits in the top ten. This entry comes from a study of T-cell memory formation after mild COVID-19. For the study at large: There were largely donor-specific TCR clusters.

General observations from the study: Still unconfirmed is whether the second-wave clones peaking on day 37 recognized SARS-CoV-2. Among clones contracting day 15 to 85, CD4/CD8 was balanced, whereas later expanders leaned CD4+. Mostly located in CM and EM were contracting CD4+ clones, with contracting CD8+ clones located in EMRA.

Sequenced: PBMCs or a T cell subset sorted from them (not recorded which). This receptor was obtained from an adult woman who had mild COVID-19 (a few samples of this study predate the infection). Cell type and time point are not known.

As DNA, the CDR3 is TGCAGTGCTACCAGCGGGGCAAATCAGCCCCAGCATTTT. Translating it yields CSATSGANQPQHF. The chain links TRBV20-1 to TRBJ1-5, with D perhaps matching TRBD1 (5 bases). In germline, CDR1 is DFQATT, CDR2 SNEGSKA (reference sequence). Trimming took off 4 bases at V and 4 bases at J, with 11 bases between the two ends. This CDR3 contains 13 residues.